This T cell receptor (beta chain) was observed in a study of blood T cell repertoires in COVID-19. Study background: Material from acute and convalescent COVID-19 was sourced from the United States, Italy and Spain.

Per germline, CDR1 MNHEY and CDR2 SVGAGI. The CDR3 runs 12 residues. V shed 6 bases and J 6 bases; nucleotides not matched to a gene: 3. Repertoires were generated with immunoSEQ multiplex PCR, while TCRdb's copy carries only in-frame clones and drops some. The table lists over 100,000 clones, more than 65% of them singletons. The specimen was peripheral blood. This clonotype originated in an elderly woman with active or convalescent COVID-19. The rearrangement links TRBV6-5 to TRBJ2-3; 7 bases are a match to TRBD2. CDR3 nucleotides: TGTGCCAGCAGCCTGGGGGGGGATACGCAGTATTTT. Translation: CASSLGGDTQYF.